The 30 T cell receptor beta chains below were found in one sample sequenced in a study of regulatory T cells in long-lasting Graves disease. Sequencing libraries for TCR beta were prepared with iRepertoire HTBI primers and Arm-PCR of CDR3 regions. TCRdb reanalysed the multiplex PCR reads using MiXCR and keeps one entry per CDR3 protein. The data hold a few hundred thousand distinct CDR3 sequences, with 20% to 25% observed a single time. Regarding time point: newly diagnosed GD, antithyroid drugs for less than 3 months. Scientists built the TCR library using RNA that was extracted from PBMCs. The sequences come from peripheral blood mononuclear cells (PBMCs), collected at new diagnosis, from a patient treated with antithyroid drugs. These receptors were collected from a female donor with Graves disease.

This clonotype was counted many times. The chain combines TRBV20-1 with TRBJ2-3, with unresolved D. Trimming took 1 base from V and 5 from J, leaving 7 bases between them. In germline, CDR1 is DFQATT, CDR2 SNEGSKA (reference sequence). The CDR3 has 12 amino acids. The CDR3 nucleotides are TGCAGTGCTAGAGGGATGCGAGATACGCAGTATTTT. The encoded protein is CSARGMRDTQYF.

This clonotype was seen at least ten times. This chain uses TRBV4-3 with TRBJ1-5; no clear D gene. CDR1 and CDR2 from the germline V gene are LGHNA and YSLEER. The length of the CDR3 is 15 residues. Deletions cut 0 bases from V and 1 base from J, with 7 bases between. The CDR3 protein is CASSQDSFSNQPQHF. The CDR3 DNA is TGCGCCAGCAGCCAAGACAGCTTCAGCAATCAGCCCCAGCATTTT.

This clonotype was counted only a few times. The chain links TRBV6-2 or TRBV6-3 to TRBJ2-5, with D possibly TRBD2 on 5 matching bases. Trimming took off 5 bases at V and 1 base at J, with 11 bases between the two ends. This CDR3 is built from 14 residues. CDR1 and CDR2 (germline): MNHEY, SVGEGT. The CDR3 protein is CASSMTTVQETQYF. Written as DNA, the CDR3 is TGTGCCAGCAGTATGACTACTGTCCAAGAGACCCAGTACTTC.

The chain is built from TRBV19 and TRBJ2-2; D is ambiguous. The germline V gene encodes CDR1 LNHDA and CDR2 SQIVND (reference sequence). Trimming cost V 1 base and J 1 base, with 7 bases left between them. The CDR3 sequence is 15 residues long. In nucleotides, the CDR3 is TGTGCCAGTAGTATAGGGGCGCAGAACACCGGGGAGCTGTTTTTT. It specifies CASSIGAQNTGELFF.

This clonotype was seen at least ten times. The chain joins TRBV7-6 to TRBJ2-1; 7 bases agree with TRBD1. V shed 4 bases, J shed 7 bases, and the junction held 4 bases outside the gene matches. Germline values: CDR1 SGHVS, CDR2 FNYEAQ. This CDR3 has 13 residues. CDR3 sequence (DNA): TGTGCCAGCAGCTCGACAGGGCTAAATGAGCAGTTCTTC. This translates into CASSSTGLNEQFF.

The gene calls are TRBV20-1 and TRBJ1-2; TRBD1 is a possible D gene (6 bases). Germline V gives CDR1 DFQATT, CDR2 SNEGSKA (reference sequence). The V end lost 3 bases, the J end lost 3 bases, and 11 bases lay between the germline ends. The CDR3 runs 13 residues. The CDR3 protein is CSASPGAHYGYTF. CDR3 in DNA: TGCAGTGCTAGTCCAGGGGCCCACTATGGCTACACCTTC.

This clonotype was seen ten or more times. This CDR3 is CASSLTGSNSNEQFF. The DNA of the CDR3 is TGTGCCAGCAGCTTGACAGGGAGCAATTCCAATGAGCAGTTCTTC. The chain is built from TRBV5-6 and TRBJ2-1; the D gene is possibly TRBD1 (6 bases). The CDR3 length is 15 residues. Germline CDR1 reads SGHDT; CDR2 reads YYEEEE. V lost 1 base and J lost 6, with 14 bases in between.

This clonotype was counted only a few times. The rearrangement joins TRBV5-6 to TRBJ2-1, with 7 bases aligning to TRBD2. This CDR3 comprises 16 residues. Trimming at V came to 4 bases and at J to 0 bases, leaving 7 bases not matched to a gene. The germline CDR1 and CDR2 sequences are SGHDT and YYEEEE. CDR3 sequence reads: CASSHQLASSYNEQFF. CDR3 coding DNA: TGTGCCAGCAGCCATCAACTAGCGTCCTCCTACAATGAGCAGTTCTTC.

At least ten counts were recorded for this clonotype. The chain recombines TRBV3-1 with TRBJ2-3; D remains ambiguous. There are 15 residues in the CDR3. Trimming cost V 4 bases and J 2 bases, with 13 bases left between them. Germline CDR1 and CDR2: LGHDT and YNNKEL (reference sequence). CDR3 protein: CASSRLQTNTDTQYF. The DNA of the CDR3 is TGTGCCAGCAGCCGCCTACAGACAAACACAGATACGCAGTATTTT.

This clonotype was detected ten times or more. The chain recombines TRBV7-2 with TRBJ1-3, with D perhaps TRBD1 (6 bases). The CDR3 is made up of 14 amino acids. Per germline, CDR1 SGHTA and CDR2 FQGNSA. The germline V and J ends were trimmed by 7 bases and 7 bases, with 17 bases remaining between them. This CDR3 is CASTISGGANTIYF. CDR3 nucleotides: TGTGCCAGCACCATCTCTGGGGGGGCCAACACCATATATTTT.

This clonotype was seen a few times. A much larger clone sits a single nucleotide away, making a read error possible. V and J are TRBV2 and TRBJ2-7; 9 bases map to TRBD1. The germline V gene encodes CDR1 SNHLY and CDR2 FYNNEI. V dropped 6 bases and J dropped 3; count of bases not matched to a gene: 6. The CDR3 is made up of 14 amino acids. CDR3 in DNA: TGTGCCAGCAGGTCCGGGACAGGGTTCTACGAGCAGTACTTC. It encodes CASRSGTGFYEQYF. Based on the CDR3 plus reference TRBV2 and TRBJ2-7, the full variable domain is EPEVTQTPSHQVTQMGQEVILRCVPISNHLYFYWYRQILGQKVEFLVSFYNNEISEKSEIFDDQFSVERPDGSNFTLKIRSTKLEDSAMYFCASRSGTGFYEQYFGPGTRLTVT.

There are many counts of this clonotype. The CDR3 sequence: CASSPHGGNEQFF. CDR3 in DNA: TGTGCCAGCAGCCCTCACGGGGGGAATGAGCAGTTCTTC. The J gene is TRBJ2-1, the V gene TRBV3-1, with 7 bases fitting TRBD2. The CDR3 covers 13 residues. V lost 4 bases and J lost 7; bases outside the gene matches: 4. Germline V CDR1 and CDR2: LGHDT, YNNKEL (reference sequence).

This clonotype was recorded many times. The rearrangement uses TRBV3-1 and TRBJ1-4; no clear D gene. V lost 6 bases and J lost 8, with 13 bases in between. This CDR3 spans 13 amino acids. Per the germline V gene, CDR1 is LGHDT and CDR2 is YNNKEL (reference sequence). The DNA of the CDR3 is TGTGCCAGCAGTCCCGCCTCCGGGGAAAAACTGTTTTTT. Translating gives CASSPASGEKLFF.

This rearrangement joins TRBV20-1 to TRBJ1-2; D might be TRBD1 (5 bases). The CDR3 is 14 amino acids. Germline V gives CDR1 DFQATT, CDR2 SNEGSKA (reference sequence). V dropped 0 bases and J dropped 4 bases, with 12 bases sitting between them. The CDR3 bases are TGCAGTGCTAGAGAAGTAAGGGGCCTCTATGGCTACACCTTC. This sequence encodes CSAREVRGLYGYTF.

This clonotype was detected ten times or more. The gene calls are TRBV7-3 and TRBJ2-1, with 9 bases lining up with TRBD2. This CDR3 contains 14 residues. CDR1 is SGHTA, CDR2 FQGTGA, per germline. The junction had 4 bases not matched to a gene; V was cut back by 5 bases and J by 5 bases. CDR3 amino acids: CASSETSGHNEQFF. In nucleotides, the CDR3 is TGTGCCAGCAGCGAGACTAGCGGCCACAATGAGCAGTTCTTC.

In its sample, this clonotype was seen a few times. The chain employs TRBV14 and TRBJ1-1, with D unclear. The V gene's germline CDR1 is SGHDN and CDR2 FVKESK. The CDR3 covers 14 residues. The V and J ends lost 1 base and 8 bases respectively, with 14 bases between them. For the CDR3, the DNA is TGTGCCAGCAGCCAAGTCCCGGCCTTCCACGAAGCTTTCTTT. The encoded protein is CASSQVPAFHEAFF.

The V gene is TRBV20-1, the J gene TRBJ2-1; TRBD2 aligns across 7 bases. CDR3 length: 15 amino acids. Germline values: CDR1 DFQATT, CDR2 SNEGSKA (reference sequence). Losses at the gene ends were 1 base for V and 6 bases for J; bases not matched to a gene: 9. CDR3 loop: CSARVGGRAANEQFF. The CDR3 DNA follows: TGCAGTGCTAGAGTTGGAGGGAGGGCCGCCAATGAGCAGTTCTTC.

For this clonotype: The junction shows a germline mismatch at one end, possibly a read error. This rearrangement joins TRBV5-6 to TRBJ2-2; D is possibly TRBD2 (5 bases). Germline assignment: CDR1 SGHDT and CDR2 YYEEEE. The CDR3 contains 15 residues. The CDR3 nucleotides read TGTGCCAGCAGCCTAGTCTCGTTGACCACCGGGGAGCTGTCTTTT. Translation: CASSLVSLTTGELSF. The whole variable domain, remainder taken from reference TRBV5-6 and TRBJ2-2, is DAGVTQSPTHLIKTRGQQVTLRCSPKSGHDTVSWYQQALGQGPQFIFQYYEEEERQRGNFPDRFSGHQFPNYSSELNVNALLLGDSALYLCASSLVSLTTGELSFGEGSRLTVL.

Comments on this clonotype: The junction and the germline gene differ at one end; a read error may be behind it. The chain links TRBV2 to TRBJ1-5; no clear D gene. The CDR3 loop spans 12 amino acids. CDR1 and CDR2 (germline): SNHLY, FYNNEI. This CDR3 reads CAISLAGQPQHF. CDR3 coding DNA: TGTGCCATCAGTTTAGCGGGTCAGCCCCAGCATTTT.

Many counts were recorded for this clonotype. This chain links TRBV27 with TRBJ1-6, with a tentative D call TRBD1 (6 bases). V lost 8 bases and J 8 bases, leaving 10 bases between the germline ends. Germline CDR1 reads MNHEY; CDR2 reads SMNVEV (reference sequence). The CDR3 totals 12 residues. The CDR3 DNA reads TGTGCCAGCCGACACAGGGATTCACCCCTCCACTTT. Translating it yields CASRHRDSPLHF.

This clonotype was seen many times. V usage is TRBV6-1 and J usage is TRBJ1-6; D is unclear. This CDR3 comprises 17 residues. The V gene lost 5 bases and the J gene lost 5 bases, with 19 bases spanning the gap. The V gene's germline CDR1 is MNHNS and CDR2 SASEGT. CDR3 sequence: CASSRVHVGRNNSPLHF. The CDR3 DNA reads as TGTGCCAGCAGTCGTGTCCATGTGGGCAGAAATAATTCACCCCTCCACTTT.

The chain combines TRBV2 with TRBJ1-1; 12 nucleotides line up with TRBD1. The CDR3 runs 14 residues. Per germline, CDR1 SNHLY and CDR2 FYNNEI. V shed 6 bases, J shed 6 bases, and the junction held 5 bases outside the gene matches. DNA of the CDR3: TGTGCCAGCAGCGGGACAGGGGGCTCCCCTGAAGCTTTCTTT. This sequence encodes CASSGTGGSPEAFF. The full variable domain, in which reference TRBV2 and TRBJ1-1 provide the parts outside the CDR3, is EPEVTQTPSHQVTQMGQEVILRCVPISNHLYFYWYRQILGQKVEFLVSFYNNEISEKSEIFDDQFSVERPDGSNFTLKIRSTKLEDSAMYFCASSGTGGSPEAFFGQGTRLTVV.

This clonotype was picked up many times. The chain has TRBV2 and TRBJ1-6; TRBD1 might be the D (5 bases). Trimming removed 7 bases at V and 1 base at J, with 11 bases between. This CDR3 is built from 15 residues. The germline V gene encodes CDR1 SNHLY and CDR2 FYNNEI. The CDR3 region has the DNA TGTGCCAGCAACGTCCAGGGATCCTATAATTCACCCCTCCACTTT. Encoded protein: CASNVQGSYNSPLHF.

In its sample, this clonotype was seen many times. This chain links TRBV27 with TRBJ2-2; the D is unclear. V lost 5 bases and J 7 bases, leaving 14 bases between the germline ends. Germline lookup yields CDR1 MNHEY and CDR2 SMNVEV (reference sequence). This CDR3 region has 14 residues. The CDR3 here is CASSPGQMVGELFF. The CDR3 bases are TGTGCCAGCAGTCCTGGGCAAATGGTCGGGGAGCTGTTTTTT.

This clonotype was detected ten times or more. As DNA, the CDR3 is TGTGCCAGCAGCTTAGGAGCGGGACTAGTCAATGAGCAGTTCTTC. Encoded protein: CASSLGAGLVNEQFF. The V and J genes are TRBV11-3 and TRBJ2-1, with TRBD2 identical over 8 bases. CDR1 is SGHNT, CDR2 YENEEA, per germline. The CDR3 sequence is 15 residues long. V was clipped by 1 base and J by 6 bases; unmatched bases: 5.

The chain recombines TRBV25-1 with TRBJ2-2; D is perhaps TRBD1 (6 bases). The germline gives CDR1 MGHDK, CDR2 SYGVNS. The CDR3 is 14 amino acids. Deletions cut 10 bases from V and 5 bases from J, with 17 bases between. CDR3 in DNA: TGTGCCACCAGCCGCAGGGGTTGGACCGGGGAGCTGTTTTTT. As protein: CATSRRGWTGELFF.

This clonotype was counted many times. The chain joins TRBV2 to TRBJ2-1; 7 bases map to TRBD2. V dropped 1 base and J dropped 10; count of bases not matched to a gene: 4. The CDR3 runs to 13 residues. In germline, CDR1 is SNHLY, CDR2 FYNNEI. Written as DNA, the CDR3 is TGTGCCAGCAGTGAAGGGACTAGACGCGAGCAGTTCTTC. It encodes CASSEGTRREQFF.

This clonotype has ten or more counts. The rearrangement links TRBV3-1 to TRBJ1-5; D is unclear. The CDR3 consists of 13 residues. Deletions cut 4 bases from V and 5 bases from J, with 9 bases between. Germline CDR1 is LGHDT and CDR2 is YNNKEL (reference sequence). CDR3 DNA sequence: TGTGCCAGCAGCCCGTCTACAGATCAGCCCCAGCATTTT. Translation gives CASSPSTDQPQHF.

The J gene is TRBJ2-6, the V gene TRBV5-1; tentative D call: TRBD2 (5 bases). This CDR3 is 15 amino acids long. Germline V gene data show CDR1 as SGHRS and CDR2 as YFSETQ. V lost 5 bases and J lost 4, with 13 bases in between. CDR3 residues: CASRPEGSGANVLTF. CDR3 nucleotide sequence: TGCGCCAGCAGGCCCGAGGGTTCAGGGGCCAACGTCCTGACTTTC.

The chain joins TRBV10-1 to TRBJ2-3; D gene ambiguous. The length of the CDR3 is 12 residues. Germline CDR1 is WNHNN and CDR2 is SYGVQD (reference sequence). Trimming shortened V by 6 bases and J by 2 bases, and 6 bases separated the two germline ends. CDR3 nucleotide sequence: TGCGCCAGCAGCGTGACCACAGATACGCAGTATTTT. As protein: CASSVTTDTQYF.